This TCR beta chain was sequenced for a study of post-analysis software for immune sequencing data. As for the study in general: Relapsing-remitting, secondary progressive and progressive-relapsing forms of multiple sclerosis all featured among disease courses. Notes on the study in general: A significant reduction in normalized Chao1 diversity was observed in multiple sclerosis patients versus controls. Same-batch samples co-clustered strongly by F measure.

Unique-molecular-identifier-tagged TCR beta cDNA libraries were used. Input of about 0.95 to 10 million T cells yielded some 500,000 cDNA molecules. TCRdb fed the PCR reads into MiXCR, producing one record per CDR3 protein. The sample contains hundreds of thousands of distinct CDR3 sequences, 59% of which appear only once. Note on this clonotype: Its antigen is not identified.

This receptor was obtained from a girl aged 2-10 years with multiple sclerosis. Material: blood.

The CDR3 DNA is TGTGCCAGCAGCTTACCCTCTGTGGCTACGCAGTATTTT. This encodes CASSLPSVATQYF. This sequence joins TRBV7-9 and TRBJ2-3; D not certain. V gave up 2 bases and J gave up 8 bases, with 11 bases separating them. Germline V lookup: CDR1 SEHNR, CDR2 FQNEAQ (reference sequence). There are 13 residues in the CDR3. Together with reference TRBV7-9 and TRBJ2-3, the CDR3 gives the full variable domain: DTGVSQNPRHKITKRGQNVTFRCDPISEHNRLYWYRQTLGQGPEFLTYFQNEAQLEKSRLLSDRFSAERPKGSFSTLEIQRTEQGDSAMYLCASSLPSVATQYFGPGTRLTVL.